The 21 T cell receptor beta chains below all came from one sample that was sequenced in a study of shared T cell receptors in the human thymus. Measured with immunoSEQ multiplex PCR; TCRdb has only the in-frame clones, and not every one. The table shows about 380,000 clones, with over 90% occurring only once. The sample consisted of thymocytes. The receptors here all came from a human donor.

The CDR3 protein is CASSFMGQGDPEAFF. The CDR3 bases are TGTGCCAGCAGCTTTATGGGACAGGGGGACCCTGAAGCTTTCTTT. This chain uses TRBV5-5 with TRBJ1-1; 11 nucleotides match TRBD1. The germline CDR1 and CDR2 sequences are SGHKS and YYEKEE (reference sequence). V trimming: 2 bases; J trimming: 6 bases; junction bases outside the gene matches: 6. The CDR3 has 15 residues.

This rearrangement joins TRBV6-1 to TRBJ1-5; D call uncertain. Germline assignment: CDR1 MNHNS and CDR2 SASEGT. The V end was cut by 2 bases, the J end by 5 bases, with 19 bases between. The CDR3 length is 17 residues. The CDR3 sequence: CASSERFQEEDHQPQHF. The CDR3, as DNA: TGTGCCAGCAGTGAACGTTTCCAGGAAGAGGATCATCAGCCCCAGCATTTT.

The rearrangement links TRBV28 to TRBJ2-5; 8 bases are a match to TRBD2. Germline CDR1 reads MDHEN; CDR2 reads SYDVKM. V lost 5 bases, J lost 5 bases, and 13 bases stayed unmatched. This CDR3 spans 16 amino acids. This CDR3 is CASSPPGTTGGETQYF. The CDR3 coding sequence is TGTGCCAGCAGTCCCCCGGGGACGACGGGGGGGGAGACCCAGTACTTC. Based on the CDR3 plus reference TRBV28 and TRBJ2-5, the full variable domain is DVKVTQSSRYLVKRTGEKVFLECVQDMDHENMFWYRQDPGLGLRLIYFSYDVKMKEKGDIPEGYSVSREKKERFSLILESASTNQTSMYLCASSPPGTTGGETQYFGPGTRLLVL.

The chain has TRBV28 and TRBJ2-3; D remains ambiguous. V lost 5 bases to trimming and J lost 3 bases, with 24 bases between them. The CDR3 covers 18 residues. CDR1 is MDHEN, CDR2 SYDVKM, per germline. This CDR3 is CASSPHCRKDWATDTQYF. In DNA form, the CDR3 reads TGTGCCAGCAGTCCTCATTGTCGGAAAGATTGGGCGACAGATACGCAGTATTTT.

The chain links TRBV4-2 to TRBJ2-1, with 9 bases identical to TRBD2. From germline, CDR1 is LGHNA and CDR2 YNFKEQ. Trimming cost V 0 bases and J 5 bases; bases outside gene matches: 17. The CDR3 consists of 20 residues. CDR3 sequence: CASSQERVTSTGLAHNEQFF. For the CDR3, the DNA is TGTGCCAGCAGCCAAGAGAGGGTTACATCGACGGGACTAGCCCACAATGAGCAGTTCTTC.

The rearrangement joins TRBV7-2 to TRBJ2-1; D gene ambiguous. The CDR3 covers 14 residues. Trimming took 5 bases from V and 2 from J, leaving 10 bases between them. Germline CDR1 reads SGHTA; CDR2 reads FQGNSA. CDR3 sequence reads: CASSPFPPYNEQFF. CDR3 DNA: TGTGCCAGCAGCCCTTTCCCTCCCTACAATGAGCAGTTCTTC.

The V call is TRBV6-1, the J call TRBJ1-5; D is uncertain. V lost 4 bases to trimming and J lost 1 base, with 11 bases between them. CDR1 is MNHNS and CDR2 is SASEGT in the germline V gene. The CDR3 runs 15 residues. Here the CDR3 reads CASSVAGGSNQPQHF. The DNA of the CDR3 is TGTGCCAGCAGTGTAGCAGGAGGCAGCAATCAGCCCCAGCATTTT.

This clone occurred once. V and J are TRBV4-3 and TRBJ2-1, with 13 bases matching TRBD2. Losses at the gene ends were 3 bases for V and 7 bases for J; bases not matched to a gene: 12. Per germline, CDR1 LGHNA and CDR2 YSLEER. The CDR3 has 18 residues. This CDR3 reads CASSHWTSGSTLMNEQFF. DNA for the CDR3: TGCGCCAGCAGCCATTGGACTAGCGGGAGTACGCTTATGAATGAGCAGTTCTTC.

V usage is TRBV28 and J usage is TRBJ1-5; TRBD1 might be the D (5 bases). CDR1 MDHEN and CDR2 SYDVKM come from the germline V gene. The CDR3 consists of 16 residues. The V and J ends lost 5 bases and 4 bases respectively, with 18 bases between them. Here the CDR3 DNA reads TGTGCCAGCAGTGGGGGGGGTCAGGCTGGAAATCAGCCCCAGCATTTT. Translated: CASSGGGQAGNQPQHF.

V is TRBV7-4 and J is TRBJ2-5; TRBD1 matches at 10 bases. V gave up 5 bases and J gave up 5 bases; unmatched junction bases: 2. Germline lookup yields CDR1 SGHVT and CDR2 SQSDAQ. The CDR3 runs 13 residues. The CDR3 here is CASSPGQGETQYF. As DNA, the CDR3 is TGTGCCAGCAGCCCGGGACAGGGGGAGACCCAGTACTTC.

The chain combines TRBV7-9 with TRBJ2-6; TRBD1 matches at 8 bases. Germline CDR1 and CDR2: SEHNR and FQNEAQ (reference sequence). This CDR3 contains 17 residues. V shed 5 bases, J shed 2 bases, and the junction held 8 bases outside the gene matches. This CDR3 reads CASSTQGVRAGANVLTF. For the CDR3, the DNA is TGTGCCAGCAGCACACAGGGGGTACGGGCTGGGGCCAACGTCCTGACTTTC. The full variable domain, in which reference TRBV7-9 and TRBJ2-6 provide the parts outside the CDR3, is DTGVSQNPRHKITKRGQNVTFRCDPISEHNRLYWYRQTLGQGPEFLTYFQNEAQLEKSRLLSDRFSAERPKGSFSTLEIQRTEQGDSAMYLCASSTQGVRAGANVLTFGAGSRLTVL.

Points on this clone: The junction and the germline gene differ at one end; a read error may be behind it. This specimen includes other DNA sequences encoding the same CDR3. The V and J genes are TRBV5-6 and TRBJ1-1; D might be TRBD1 (6 bases). The CDR3 contains 12 residues. Germline CDR1 reads SGHDT; CDR2 reads YYEEEE. The DNA of the CDR3 is TGTGCCAGCAGCTTAGGGGACACTGAAGCTTTCTTC. Its translation is CASSLGDTEAFF.

The genes are TRBV29-1 and TRBJ2-1; tentative D call: TRBD1 (5 bases). Germline-derived CDR1 and CDR2 are SQVTM and ANQGSEA. The CDR3 length is 15 residues. Trimming took off 7 bases at V and 6 bases at J, with 22 bases between the two ends. The CDR3 sequence: CSATGPAGFINEQFF. CDR3 DNA: TGCAGCGCAACCGGGCCCGCAGGGTTCATCAATGAGCAGTTCTTC.

The chain has TRBV28 and TRBJ2-7, with 11 bases that match TRBD1. J lost 6 bases, V lost 6 bases, and 4 bases had no gene match. The CDR3 loop spans 13 amino acids. Germline-derived CDR1 and CDR2 are MDHEN and SYDVKM. Here the CDR3 DNA reads TGTGCCAGCAGACTGGGACAGGGGGGCGAGCAGTACTTC. Translating it yields CASRLGQGGEQYF.

This clone showed up just once. V and J are TRBV11-2 and TRBJ2-1; TRBD2 matches 14 bases. Germline V gene lookup returns CDR1 SGHAT and CDR2 FQNNGV. The CDR3 is made up of 15 amino acids. The ends lost 3 bases at V and 9 bases at J; junction bases unmatched: 4. This CDR3 is CASSLTSGREGEQFF. CDR3 bases: TGTGCCAGCAGCTTGACTAGCGGGAGGGAAGGTGAGCAGTTCTTC.

The chain joins TRBV11-2 to TRBJ2-6, with a weak D call TRBD2 (5 bases). The CDR3 spans 15 residues. CDR1 and CDR2 from the germline V gene are SGHAT and FQNNGV. V was clipped by 11 bases and J by 0 bases, with 14 bases between them. The CDR3 reads CASQRVDSGANVLTF. The CDR3 DNA sequence: TGTGCCTCCCAGAGGGTTGACTCTGGGGCCAACGTCCTGACTTTC.

This chain links TRBV19 with TRBJ1-5, with D perhaps TRBD1 (5 bases). Deletions cut 3 bases from V and 7 bases from J, with 19 bases between. There are 16 residues in the CDR3. Germline V lookup: CDR1 LNHDA, CDR2 SQIVND (reference sequence). CDR3 bases: TGTGCCAGTAGTATCATAGGGGCCCCCGGTGGGCAGCCCCAGCATTTT. Its protein product is CASSIIGAPGGQPQHF.

The chain has TRBV18 and TRBJ1-5, with D uncertain. The germline CDR1 and CDR2 sequences are KGHSH and LQKENI. V lost 1 base, J lost 0 bases, and 10 bases lay in between. The CDR3 consists of 16 residues. CDR3 nucleotide sequence: TGTGCCAGCTCACCACAAGGAGCCTATAGCAATCAGCCCCAGCATTTT. Translated, it gives CASSPQGAYSNQPQHF.

The chain employs TRBV7-2 and TRBJ1-4; D is undetermined. Between the trimmed V and J ends, which lost 1 base and 3 bases, there was a span of 9 bases. Per germline, CDR1 SGHTA and CDR2 FQGNSA. The CDR3 length is 15 residues. DNA for the CDR3: TGTGCCAGCAGCTTAGTCGGACGTCCTAATGAAAAACTGTTTTTT. Its protein is CASSLVGRPNEKLFF.

The V call is TRBV18, the J call TRBJ2-3; D is ambiguous. This CDR3 is built from 12 residues. Germline V gene data show CDR1 as KGHSH and CDR2 as LQKENI. V lost 4 bases, J lost 1 base, and 3 bases lay in between. For the CDR3, the DNA is TGTGCCAGCTCACAGGGCACAGATACGCAGTATTTT. Translation: CASSQGTDTQYF.

This rearrangement joins TRBV19 to TRBJ2-2; 9 bases fit TRBD1. The V and J ends lost 1 base and 4 bases, in that order; junction bases with no gene match: 10. Germline CDR1 and CDR2: LNHDA and SQIVND (reference sequence). The CDR3 contains 18 residues. The chain's CDR3 is CASSIADRGSRGTGELFF. The CDR3, as DNA: TGTGCCAGTAGTATAGCGGACAGGGGAAGTCGTGGCACCGGGGAGCTGTTTTTT.